The present T cell receptor (beta chain) was sequenced within a study of blood T cell repertoires in COVID-19. In the study overall: The United States, Italy and Spain were the sources of the acute and convalescent COVID-19 samples. The cDNA or gDNA used as material had been derived from T cells, B-cell-depleted T cells, or PBMCs.

Germline lookup yields CDR1 SGHVS and CDR2 FNYEAQ. This CDR3 is 13 amino acids long. Trimming took off 5 bases at V and 3 bases at J, with 11 bases between the two ends. The authors' processing: Estimates of nucleated cell counts were drawn from the amplification of reference gene primers. Only in-frame clones appear in the TCRdb table, and some are missing; sequencing was by immunoSEQ multiplex PCR. That table furnishes V, J and clone size, whereas the DNA furnished D and trimming. The top ten hold about 3.5% of the sample, which has 130,000 to 150,000 clones, about 80% seen once. The origin of this receptor is a man between 65 and 85 years old who had recovered from COVID-19. The sample taken for sequencing was peripheral blood. The genes are TRBV7-6 and TRBJ2-7; D not resolved. CDR3 loop: CASSQGSSYEQYF. The CDR3 DNA reads as TGTGCCAGCAGCCAAGGTTCTAGCTACGAGCAGTACTTC. Full variable domain (outside the CDR3, taken from reference TRBV7-6 and TRBJ2-7): GAGVSQSPRYKVTKRGQDVALRCDPISGHVSLYWYRQALGQGPEFLTYFNYEAQQDKSGLPNDRFSAERPEGSISTLTIQRTEQRDSAMYRCASSQGSSYEQYFGPGTRLTVT.